This TCR beta chain stems from a study of T cell repertoires in cytomegalovirus infection. In the study overall: Matching HLA type, along with CMV infection, was indicated by public TCR beta signatures. Study-wide results and caveats: Carriage of CMV together with the relevant HLA was identifiable through cumulative public TCR beta family frequency. Predominance within the ex vivo response was attributable to HLA-C-restricted CMV-specific TCR beta clonotypes.

With 8 bases clipped from V and 0 bases from J, the junction kept 6 bases outside the gene matches. Germline lookup yields CDR1 MNHEY and CDR2 SVGEGT. There are 14 residues in the CDR3. Concerning this clonotype: What it binds is unknown.

TCRdb reanalysed the reads using MiXCR and keeps one entry per CDR3 protein. The sample records approximately 110,000 distinct CDR3 sequences, over 9.5% being singletons. J is TRBJ1-1 and V is TRBV6-2 or TRBV6-3; TRBD1 aligns across 7 bases. Source material: PBMCs, sequenced either directly or after in vitro stimulation (not recorded which). This TCR came from a human donor in good health (CMV status not recorded). Some clones in this sample may be carry-over from other donors' samples. The chain's CDR3 is CASRGQAMNTEAFF. The CDR3 DNA reads TGTGCCAGCCGCGGACAGGCAATGAACACTGAAGCTTTCTTT.